This T cell receptor (beta chain) appears in the sequencing data of a study of response to subunit inactivated influenza vaccine. TCRdb used MiXCR to reprocess the RT-PCR reads, holding one entry per CDR3 protein. The sample has 530,000 or so distinct CDR3 sequences; roughly 27% are singletons. The CDR3 extends over 11 amino acids. Germline assignment: CDR1 MNHEY and CDR2 SVGEGT. Trimming cost V 7 bases and J 5 bases, with 8 bases left between them. The chain links TRBV6-2 or TRBV6-3 to TRBJ2-5; D is ambiguous. Sequences were derived from CD4+ T cells sorted from PBMCs, sampled roughly 5 days after vaccination. The clonotype originates from a man aged 45-65 years who received an inactivated influenza vaccine. The CDR3 bases are TGTGCCAGCACCACGGGTGAGACCCAGTACTTC. Its protein product is CASTTGETQYF.